The count of the clone carrying this T cell receptor beta chain is one. Its antigen remains unidentified. These data come from a study of resident and recirculating memory T cells in vitiligo. Study context: Epidermis came from shave biopsies of lesional and nonlesional sites, plus PBMCs. Study-wide findings and caveats: Clonality differed among vitiligo lesions, with no unique dominant clone.

Assay used: immunoSEQ multiplex PCR; TCRdb lists only in-frame clones, some missing. Of roughly 40,000 clones listed, 80% to 95% were seen once; the top ten hold 4.5%. Patients' lesions had not changed for the previous 6 months. Patients who had received treatment within the previous three months were excluded. This CDR3 spans 16 amino acids. Germline V gene sequence: CDR1 LGHNA, CDR2 YSLEER. The V and J ends lost 2 bases and 3 bases, in that order; junction bases with no gene match: 2. What was sequenced was blood. The chain carries TRBV4-3 and TRBJ2-1; 12 bases map to TRBD2. This sequence originates from a male donor with vitiligo. This chain's CDR3 is CASSQRTSGDYNEQFF. The CDR3 nucleotides are TGCGCCAGCAGCCAAAGGACTAGCGGGGACTACAATGAGCAGTTCTTC.